A selection of T cell receptor beta chains follows, all from one sample in a study of T-cell memory formation after mild COVID-19. TCRdb passed the 5' RACE reads through MiXCR, listing each CDR3 protein once. The table lists roughly 300,000 distinct CDR3 sequences, 16% of them singletons. Material for sequencing was PBMCs or a T cell subset sorted from them (not recorded which). All receptors derive from a man between 18 and 29 years old who had mild COVID-19 (a few samples of this study predate the infection). Cell type and time point are not known. Both conserved end residues are part of each CDR3. Each record gives: D gene, clone size, V gene, J gene, CDR3 DNA, CDR3 protein. The D gene is left open where the match is weak. Rows give clone size only sometimes, using once, few, many, or a class for an expanded clone.

D: NA; size: NA; V: TRBV5-1; J: TRBJ2-3; DNA: TGCGCCAGCAGCCCACGACGGGCGACAGATACGCAGTATTTT; CDR3: CASSPRRATDTQYF
D: TRBD1; size: few; V: TRBV3-1; J: TRBJ1-2; DNA: TGTGCCAGCAGCCAGGGACAGACAAACTATGGCTACACCTTC; CDR3: CASSQGQTNYGYTF
D: NA; size: NA; V: TRBV11-3; J: TRBJ2-5; DNA: TGTGCCAGCAGCATCCGTGACGGCCTAGAGACCCAGTACTTC; CDR3: CASSIRDGLETQYF
D: NA; size: few; V: TRBV4-1; J: TRBJ1-5; DNA: TGCGCCAGCAGCCTCTCCGGGTCAGCCACCAGCAATCAGCCCCAGCATTTT; CDR3: CASSLSGSATSNQPQHF
D: NA; size: many; V: TRBV7-3; J: TRBJ2-1; DNA: TGTGCCAGCAGCAGACCCGGGGGTGAGCAGTTCTTC; CDR3: CASSRPGGEQFF
D: NA; size: NA; V: TRBV4-2; J: TRBJ2-5; DNA: TGTGCCAGCAGCCAAGAAAAGCACCAAGAGACCCAGTACTTC; CDR3: CASSQEKHQETQYF
D: TRBD2; size: medium-sized; V: TRBV27; J: TRBJ2-5; DNA: TGTGCCAGCAGGACCTATAGCGGGGGGGCCCGGGAGACCCAGTACTTC; CDR3: CASRTYSGGARETQYF
D: TRBD1; size: many; V: TRBV12-3/TRBV12-4; J: TRBJ1-2; DNA: TGTGCCAGCAGTCGACAGGGGGCTGGCTATGGCTACACCTTC; CDR3: CASSRQGAGYGYTF
D: NA; size: many; V: TRBV7-2; J: TRBJ1-1; DNA: TGTGCCAGCAGCCCTGGGCCTTCCCAGGGAGCTTTCTTT; CDR3: CASSPGPSQGAFF
D: TRBD1; size: NA; V: TRBV11-2; J: TRBJ1-2; DNA: TGTGCCAGCAGCCCCTGGGGACAGGGGGGGAGAGGCTATGGCTACACCTTC; CDR3: CASSPWGQGGRGYGYTF
D: NA; size: few; V: TRBV10-3; J: TRBJ2-7; DNA: TGTGCCATCAGTAGAACTAGACAGGACCTCGTGTACGAGCAGTACTTC; CDR3: CAISRTRQDLVYEQYF
D: NA; size: NA; V: TRBV5-1; J: TRBJ1-1; DNA: TGCGCCAGCAGCTTGGAGGGAGGGACAAGGGCAGATGGAGCTTTCTTT; CDR3: CASSLEGGTRADGAFF
D: NA; size: few; V: TRBV7-3; J: TRBJ2-2; DNA: TGTGCCAGCAGCGTCATAGGAGGGGGGAACACCGGGGAGCTGTTTTTT; CDR3: CASSVIGGGNTGELFF
D: NA; size: few; V: TRBV24-1; J: TRBJ1-1; DNA: TGTGCCACCAGTGATTGGAACCCGACAGAAGGTGTTACTGAAGCTTTCTTT; CDR3: CATSDWNPTEGVTEAFF
D: NA; size: NA; V: TRBV18; J: TRBJ2-5; DNA: TGTGCCAGCTCACCACAGGGGGCAGGAGGGGCGGAGACCCAGTACTTC; CDR3: CASSPQGAGGAETQYF
D: NA; size: many; V: TRBV6-2/TRBV6-3; J: TRBJ2-3; DNA: TGTGCCAGCAGTTCTTTGCGAGATACGCAGTATTTT; CDR3: CASSSLRDTQYF
D: NA; size: few; V: TRBV7-9; J: TRBJ2-5; DNA: TGTGCCAGCAGCTTATGGGGCGGGGCAAGGGAGACCCAGTACTTC; CDR3: CASSLWGGARETQYF
D: TRBD2; size: few; V: TRBV4-2; J: TRBJ2-5; DNA: TGTGCCAGCAGCCAAGGAGGACGGGGGGGCCGTCTCGAGACCCAGTACTTC; CDR3: CASSQGGRGGRLETQYF
D: NA; size: few; V: TRBV12-3/TRBV12-4; J: TRBJ1-6; DNA: TGTGCCATCACGATGCAGGGTTCGGGTAATTCACCCCTCCACTTT; CDR3: CAITMQGSGNSPLHF
D: TRBD1; size: few; V: TRBV27; J: TRBJ2-7; DNA: TGTGCCAGCCATACCTCCGGGACAGCCTACGAGCAGTACTTC; CDR3: CASHTSGTAYEQYF
D: TRBD2; size: NA; V: TRBV7-2; J: TRBJ2-5; DNA: TGTGCCAGCAGCTTCGCCGGGACTAGGGGCGGTGAGACCCAGTACTTC; CDR3: CASSFAGTRGGETQYF
D: NA; size: NA; V: TRBV14; J: TRBJ2-5; DNA: TGTGCCAGCCGACCCACAGGGAAGTTCGAGGAGACCCAGTACTTC; CDR3: CASRPTGKFEETQYF
D: NA; size: NA; V: TRBV6-5; J: TRBJ1-5; DNA: TGTGCCAGCAGTTACGGTGGCAATCAGCCCCAGCATTTT; CDR3: CASSYGGNQPQHF
D: NA; size: few; V: TRBV6-2/TRBV6-3; J: TRBJ2-1; DNA: TGTGCCAGCAATGGACAGTCCTACAATGAGCAGTTCTTC; CDR3: CASNGQSYNEQFF
D: NA; size: few; V: TRBV7-2; J: TRBJ2-3; DNA: TGTGCCAGCAGCCCCATTTCGACAGGACCAGATACGCAGTATTTT; CDR3: CASSPISTGPDTQYF
D: NA; size: NA; V: TRBV7-2; J: TRBJ2-5; DNA: TGTGCCAGCAGCTGGGCGGGCCAAGAGACCCAGTACTTC; CDR3: CASSWAGQETQYF
D: NA; size: few; V: TRBV6-4; J: TRBJ2-2; DNA: TGTGCCAGCAGTGACCCCAGGGAGGGGGACACCGGGGAGCTGTTTTTT; CDR3: CASSDPREGDTGELFF
D: NA; size: many; V: TRBV3-1; J: TRBJ1-5; DNA: TGTGCCAGCAGCCTTCAGGGTCAGCCCCAGCATTTT; CDR3: CASSLQGQPQHF
D: NA; size: once; V: TRBV7-3; J: TRBJ2-3; DNA: TGTGCCAGCAGCCCCTATGGAGCACTCACAGATACGCAGTATTTT; CDR3: CASSPYGALTDTQYF
D: TRBD2; size: many; V: TRBV5-1; J: TRBJ2-2; DNA: TGCGCCAGCAGCCCGCCTACAGCTAGCGGGGTCGACGGGGAGCTGTTTTTT; CDR3: CASSPPTASGVDGELFF
D: NA; size: NA; V: TRBV5-1; J: TRBJ2-4; DNA: TGCGCCAGCAGCCTTACCGGGAATCCAAACATTCAGTACTTC; CDR3: CASSLTGNPNIQYF
D: NA; size: NA; V: TRBV3-1; J: TRBJ1-1; DNA: TGTGCCAGCAGCCAGGAGACAAGAGAAGCTTTCTTT; CDR3: CASSQETREAFF
D: TRBD2; size: NA; V: TRBV20-1; J: TRBJ2-1; DNA: TGCAGTGCTACCACATCTAGCGGGGGTTCCGGCAATGAGCAGTTCTTC; CDR3: CSATTSSGGSGNEQFF
D: NA; size: NA; V: TRBV12-3/TRBV12-4; J: TRBJ1-2; DNA: TGTGCCAGCAGCTCTGCCCCCGGCGGCTACACCTTC; CDR3: CASSSAPGGYTF
D: NA; size: many; V: TRBV9; J: TRBJ2-7; DNA: TGTGCCAGCAGCGGCCTCCTTTACGAGCAGTACTTC; CDR3: CASSGLLYEQYF
D: TRBD1; size: NA; V: TRBV9; J: TRBJ1-1; DNA: TGTGCCAGCAGCGTAGAGACAGGGGGTATCGGGACTGAAGCTTTCTTT; CDR3: CASSVETGGIGTEAFF
D: TRBD2; size: few; V: TRBV20-1; J: TRBJ2-7; DNA: TGCAGTGCTAGAAGCGGGGGGAGCTCCTACGAGCAGTACTTC; CDR3: CSARSGGSSYEQYF
D: NA; size: NA; V: TRBV18; J: TRBJ1-3; DNA: TGTGCCAGCTCATCGGGGGCCATGGGAAACACCATATATTTT; CDR3: CASSSGAMGNTIYF
D: TRBD2; size: many; V: TRBV3-1; J: TRBJ2-2; DNA: TGTGCCAGCAGGGAACTAGCGAAGAACACCGGGGAGCTGTTTTTT; CDR3: CASRELAKNTGELFF
D: TRBD1; size: few; V: TRBV28; J: TRBJ2-4; DNA: TGTGCCAGCAGTGACCCCGGGACAGGGTCGAAAAACATTCAGTACTTC; CDR3: CASSDPGTGSKNIQYF
D: NA; size: NA; V: TRBV5-1; J: TRBJ2-2; DNA: TGCGCCAGCAGCTTGGCCGGCTGGGGCGGCACCGGGGAGCTGTTTTTT; CDR3: CASSLAGWGGTGELFF
D: NA; size: NA; V: TRBV20-1; J: TRBJ2-1; DNA: TGCAGTGCTAGCCTATCCAGGGGTGGAGGTGACAATGAGCAGTTCTTC; CDR3: CSASLSRGGGDNEQFF
D: NA; size: NA; V: TRBV5-1; J: TRBJ1-1; DNA: TGCGCCAGCAGCTTGGCGTCCATGGGGGGCGAAGCTTTCTTT; CDR3: CASSLASMGGEAFF
D: NA; size: many; V: TRBV2; J: TRBJ2-1; DNA: TGTGCCAGCAGACAGCCTTCCTACAATGAGCAGTTCTTC; CDR3: CASRQPSYNEQFF
D: NA; size: many; V: TRBV5-5; J: TRBJ2-2; DNA: TGTGCCAGCAAGCTCTATGGGGAGCTGTTTTTT; CDR3: CASKLYGELFF
D: NA; size: few; V: TRBV6-6; J: TRBJ2-5; DNA: TGTGCCAGCAGGCGGGACCGCGTCCCCGCGCAGACCCAGTACTTC; CDR3: CASRRDRVPAQTQYF
D: NA; size: NA; V: TRBV6-6; J: TRBJ2-2; DNA: TGTGCCAGCAACCTCAGGGAAGCCGGGGAGCTGTTTTTT; CDR3: CASNLREAGELFF
D: NA; size: few; V: TRBV4-3; J: TRBJ2-3; DNA: TGCGCCAGCAGCCAAGACACAGGGACAGATACGCAGTATTTT; CDR3: CASSQDTGTDTQYF
D: NA; size: few; V: TRBV5-1; J: TRBJ1-1; DNA: TGCGCCAGCAGCTTGGCCTTGGGTGAGGCTGAAGCTTTCTTT; CDR3: CASSLALGEAEAFF
D: NA; size: few; V: TRBV10-3; J: TRBJ1-1; DNA: TGTGCCGTGGAAACTGGGAACACTGAAGCTTTCTTT; CDR3: CAVETGNTEAFF